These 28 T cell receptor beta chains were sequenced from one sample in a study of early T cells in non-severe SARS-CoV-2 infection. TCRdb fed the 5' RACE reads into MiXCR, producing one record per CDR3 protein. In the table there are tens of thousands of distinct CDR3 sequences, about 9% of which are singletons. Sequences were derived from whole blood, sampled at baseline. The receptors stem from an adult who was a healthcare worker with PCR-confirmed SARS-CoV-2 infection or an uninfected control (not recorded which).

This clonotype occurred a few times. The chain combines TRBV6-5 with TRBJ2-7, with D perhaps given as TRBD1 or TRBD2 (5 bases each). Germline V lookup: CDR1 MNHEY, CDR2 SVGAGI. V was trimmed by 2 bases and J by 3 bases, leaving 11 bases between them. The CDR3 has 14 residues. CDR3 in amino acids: CASSYRDGNYEQYF. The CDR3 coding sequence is TGTGCCAGCAGTTACCGGGACGGGAACTACGAGCAGTACTTC.

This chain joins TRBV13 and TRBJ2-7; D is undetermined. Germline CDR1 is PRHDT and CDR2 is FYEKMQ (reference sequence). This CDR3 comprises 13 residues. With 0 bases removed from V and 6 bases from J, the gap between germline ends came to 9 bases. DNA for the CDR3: TGTGCCAGCAGCTTAGGCCTAACTTCCGAGCAGTACTTC. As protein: CASSLGLTSEQYF.

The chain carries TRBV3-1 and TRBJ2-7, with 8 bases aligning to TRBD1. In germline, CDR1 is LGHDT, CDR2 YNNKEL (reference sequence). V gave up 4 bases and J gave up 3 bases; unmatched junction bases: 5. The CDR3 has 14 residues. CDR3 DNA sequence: TGTGCCAGCAGCCCTCATGACAGGGGCTACGAGCAGTACTTC. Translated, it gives CASSPHDRGYEQYF.

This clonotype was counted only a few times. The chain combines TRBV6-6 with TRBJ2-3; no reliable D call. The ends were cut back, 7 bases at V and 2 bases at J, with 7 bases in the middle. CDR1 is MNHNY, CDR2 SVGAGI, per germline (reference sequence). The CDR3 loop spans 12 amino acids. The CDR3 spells CASTPPTDTQYF. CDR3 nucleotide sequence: TGTGCCAGCACCCCGCCCACAGATACGCAGTATTTT.

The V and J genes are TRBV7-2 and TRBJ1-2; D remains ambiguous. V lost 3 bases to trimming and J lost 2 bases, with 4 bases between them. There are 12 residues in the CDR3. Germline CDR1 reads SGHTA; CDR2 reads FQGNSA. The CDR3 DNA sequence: TGTGCCAGCAGCTTCCCGAACTATGGCTACACCTTC. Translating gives CASSFPNYGYTF. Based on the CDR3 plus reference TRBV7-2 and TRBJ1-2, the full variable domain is GAGVSQSPSNKVTEKGKDVELRCDPISGHTALYWYRQSLGQGLEFLIYFQGNSAPDKSGLPSDRFSAERTGGSVSTLTIQRTQQEDSAVYLCASSFPNYGYTFGSGTRLTVV.

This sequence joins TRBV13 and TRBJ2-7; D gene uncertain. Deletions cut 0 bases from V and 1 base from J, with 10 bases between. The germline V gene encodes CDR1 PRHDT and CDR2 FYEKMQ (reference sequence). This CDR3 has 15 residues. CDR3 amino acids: CASSLGRASSYEQYF. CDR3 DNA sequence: TGTGCCAGCAGCTTAGGACGCGCATCTTCCTACGAGCAGTACTTC.

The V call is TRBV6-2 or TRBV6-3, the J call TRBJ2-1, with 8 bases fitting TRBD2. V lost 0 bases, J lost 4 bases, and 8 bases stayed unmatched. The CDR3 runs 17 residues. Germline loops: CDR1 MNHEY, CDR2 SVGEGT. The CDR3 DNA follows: TGTGCCAGCAGTTACTCGAAATCGGCGGGAGGTTACAATGAGCAGTTCTTC. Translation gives CASSYSKSAGGYNEQFF.

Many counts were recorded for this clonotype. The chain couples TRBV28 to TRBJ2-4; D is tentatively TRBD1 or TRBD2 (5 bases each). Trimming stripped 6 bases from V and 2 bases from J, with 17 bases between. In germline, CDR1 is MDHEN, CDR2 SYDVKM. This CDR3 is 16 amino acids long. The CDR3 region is CASSPPGAGSKNIQYF. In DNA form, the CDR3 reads TGTGCCAGCAGCCCCCCCGGGGCCGGGTCCAAAAACATTCAGTACTTC.

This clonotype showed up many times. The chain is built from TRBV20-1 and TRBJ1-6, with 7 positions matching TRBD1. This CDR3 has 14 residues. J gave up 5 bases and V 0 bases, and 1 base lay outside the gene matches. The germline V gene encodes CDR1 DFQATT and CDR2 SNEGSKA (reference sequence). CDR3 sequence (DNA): TGCAGTGCTAGAGAGGGACAGAATAATTCACCCCTCCACTTT. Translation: CSAREGQNNSPLHF.

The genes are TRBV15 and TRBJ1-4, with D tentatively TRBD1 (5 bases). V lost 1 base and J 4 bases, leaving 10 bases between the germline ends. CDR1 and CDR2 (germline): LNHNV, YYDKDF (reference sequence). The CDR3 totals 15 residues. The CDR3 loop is CATSRAGQGNEKLFF. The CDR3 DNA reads TGTGCCACCAGCAGAGCGGGGCAGGGTAATGAAAAACTGTTTTTT.

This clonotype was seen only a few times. As DNA, the CDR3 is TGTGCCAGCACATCCCCTAACTATGGCTACACCTTC. The encoded protein is CASTSPNYGYTF. This rearrangement joins TRBV28 to TRBJ1-2; no definite D call. The germline gives CDR1 MDHEN, CDR2 SYDVKM. This CDR3 comprises 12 residues. The ends were cut back, 7 bases at V and 0 bases at J, with 6 bases in the middle.

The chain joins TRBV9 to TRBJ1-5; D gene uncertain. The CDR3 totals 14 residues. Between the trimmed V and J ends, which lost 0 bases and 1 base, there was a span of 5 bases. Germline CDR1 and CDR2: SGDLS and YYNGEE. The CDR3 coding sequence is TGTGCCAGCAGCGTAGGTATCAGCAATCAGCCCCAGCATTTT. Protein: CASSVGISNQPQHF.

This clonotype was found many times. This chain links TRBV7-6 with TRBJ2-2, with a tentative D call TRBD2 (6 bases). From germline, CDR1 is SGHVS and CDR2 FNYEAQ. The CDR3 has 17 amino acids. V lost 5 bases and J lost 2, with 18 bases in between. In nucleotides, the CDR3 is TGTGCCAGCAGCCATCCAGGGTTGGGGACTAACACCGGGGAGCTGTTTTTT. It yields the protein CASSHPGLGTNTGELFF.

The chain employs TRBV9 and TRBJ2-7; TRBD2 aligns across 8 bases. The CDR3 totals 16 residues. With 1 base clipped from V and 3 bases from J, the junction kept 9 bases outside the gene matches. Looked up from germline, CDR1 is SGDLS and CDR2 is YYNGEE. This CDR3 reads CASSVSKAGVIYEQYF. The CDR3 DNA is TGTGCCAGCAGCGTATCCAAAGCGGGAGTAATCTACGAGCAGTACTTC.

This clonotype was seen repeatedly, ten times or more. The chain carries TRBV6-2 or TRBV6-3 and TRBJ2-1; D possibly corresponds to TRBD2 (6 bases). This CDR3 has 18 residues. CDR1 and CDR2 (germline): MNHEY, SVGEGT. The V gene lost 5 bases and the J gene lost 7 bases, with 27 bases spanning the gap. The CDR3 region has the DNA TGTGCCAGCAGTCCCCTGGGCGGGGCAGCGGACCAGAGGAATGAGCAGTTCTTC. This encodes CASSPLGGAADQRNEQFF.

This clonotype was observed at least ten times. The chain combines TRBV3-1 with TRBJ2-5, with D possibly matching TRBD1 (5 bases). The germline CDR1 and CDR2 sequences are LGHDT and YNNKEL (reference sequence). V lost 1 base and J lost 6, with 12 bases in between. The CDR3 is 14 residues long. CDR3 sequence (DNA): TGTGCCAGCAGCCAAGTTCAGGGAACCAAGACCCAGTACTTC. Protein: CASSQVQGTKTQYF.

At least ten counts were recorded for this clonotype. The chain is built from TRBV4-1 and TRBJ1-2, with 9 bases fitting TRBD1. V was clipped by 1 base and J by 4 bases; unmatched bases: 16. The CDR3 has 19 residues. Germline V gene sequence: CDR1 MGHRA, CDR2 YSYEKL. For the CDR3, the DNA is TGCGCCAGCAGCCAAGCGAGACCTGGACAGGGGACACGGGGCTATGGCTACACCTTC. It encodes CASSQARPGQGTRGYGYTF.

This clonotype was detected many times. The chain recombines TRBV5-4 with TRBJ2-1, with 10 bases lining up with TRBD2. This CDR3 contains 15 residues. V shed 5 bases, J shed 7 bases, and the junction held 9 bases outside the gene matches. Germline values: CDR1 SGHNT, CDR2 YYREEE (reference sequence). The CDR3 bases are TGTGCCAGCAGAATCGGGACTAGCGCCAATAATGAGCAGTTCTTC. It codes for CASRIGTSANNEQFF.

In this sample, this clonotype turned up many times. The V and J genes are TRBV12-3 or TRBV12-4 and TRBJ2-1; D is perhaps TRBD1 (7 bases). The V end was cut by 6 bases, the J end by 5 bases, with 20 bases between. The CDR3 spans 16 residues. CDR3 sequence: CASSHIGGGINNEQFF. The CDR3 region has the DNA TGTGCCAGCAGCCATATAGGGGGCGGGATAAACAATGAGCAGTTCTTC.

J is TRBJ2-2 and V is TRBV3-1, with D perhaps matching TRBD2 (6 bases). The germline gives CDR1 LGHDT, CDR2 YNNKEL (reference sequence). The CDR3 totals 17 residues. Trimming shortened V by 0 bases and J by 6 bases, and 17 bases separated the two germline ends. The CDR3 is CASSQDKAGIDPGELFF. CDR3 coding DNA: TGTGCCAGCAGCCAAGACAAAGCGGGCATCGACCCCGGGGAGCTGTTTTTT.

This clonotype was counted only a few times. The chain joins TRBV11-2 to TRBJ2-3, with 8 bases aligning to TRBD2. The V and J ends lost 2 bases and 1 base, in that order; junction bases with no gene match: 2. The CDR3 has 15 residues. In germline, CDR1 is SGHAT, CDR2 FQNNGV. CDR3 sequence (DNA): TGTGCCAGCAGCTTAAATAGCGGGGGCACAGATACGCAGTATTTT. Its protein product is CASSLNSGGTDTQYF.

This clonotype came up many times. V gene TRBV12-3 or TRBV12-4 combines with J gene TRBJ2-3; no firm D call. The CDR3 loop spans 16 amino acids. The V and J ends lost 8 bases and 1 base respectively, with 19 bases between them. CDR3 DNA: TGTGCCAGCGCCCCGAGGACCGGTCTCGGCACAGATACGCAGTATTTT. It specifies CASAPRTGLGTDTQYF.

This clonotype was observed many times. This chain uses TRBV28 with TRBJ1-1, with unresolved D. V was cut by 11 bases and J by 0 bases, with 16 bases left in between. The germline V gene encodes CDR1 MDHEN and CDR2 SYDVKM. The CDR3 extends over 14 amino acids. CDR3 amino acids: CASGLDIMNTEAFF. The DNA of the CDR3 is TGTGCCTCCGGACTTGACATCATGAACACTGAAGCTTTCTTT.

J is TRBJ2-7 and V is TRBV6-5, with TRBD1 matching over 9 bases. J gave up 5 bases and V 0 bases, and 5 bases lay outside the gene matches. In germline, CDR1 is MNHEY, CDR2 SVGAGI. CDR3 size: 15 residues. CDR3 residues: CASSYSWGQGDEQYF. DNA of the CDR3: TGTGCCAGCAGTTACTCGTGGGGACAGGGCGACGAGCAGTACTTC.

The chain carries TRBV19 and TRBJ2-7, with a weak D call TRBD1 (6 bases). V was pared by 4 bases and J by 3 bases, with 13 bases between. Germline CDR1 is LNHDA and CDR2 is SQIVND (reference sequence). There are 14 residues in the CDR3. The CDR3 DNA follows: TGTGCCAGTAGTACAGGGGTCCCCGACTACGAGCAGTACTTC. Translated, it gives CASSTGVPDYEQYF.

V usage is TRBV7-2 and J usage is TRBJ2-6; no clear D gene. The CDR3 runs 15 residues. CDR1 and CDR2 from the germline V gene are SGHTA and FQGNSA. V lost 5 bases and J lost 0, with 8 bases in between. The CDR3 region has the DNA TGTGCCAGCAGCCCAGTACGCTCTGGGGCCAACGTCCTGACTTTC. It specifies CASSPVRSGANVLTF.

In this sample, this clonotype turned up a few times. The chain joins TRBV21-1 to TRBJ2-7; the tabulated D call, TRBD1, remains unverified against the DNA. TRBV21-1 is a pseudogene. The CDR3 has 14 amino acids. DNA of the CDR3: TGTGCCAGCAGCAGCCCCCCAGGCGCCTACGAGCAGTACTTC. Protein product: CASSSPPGAYEQYF.

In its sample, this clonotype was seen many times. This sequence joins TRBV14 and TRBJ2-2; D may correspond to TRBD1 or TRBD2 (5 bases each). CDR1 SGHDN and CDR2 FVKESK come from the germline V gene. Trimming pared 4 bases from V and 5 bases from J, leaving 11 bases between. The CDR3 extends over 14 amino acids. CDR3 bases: TGTGCCAGCAGCCGGTCGAGGGGAACCGGGGAGCTGTTTTTT. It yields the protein CASSRSRGTGELFF.